This T cell receptor (beta chain) was captured in a study of human T cells and chemical hapten exposure. Looking at the study overall: The study patch tested 0.01% DPC on the upper back and read results at 6 days.

Findings of the study overall: Expanded TCRs were compared with controls, and the expanded TCRs formed significantly more large CDR3 similarity clusters.

TCRdb reprocessed the RACE reads via MiXCR and lists one record per CDR3 protein. Of some 400,000 distinct CDR3 sequences in the sample, 5.1% are singletons; the top ten hold 2.5% to 3%. The CDR3 contains 15 residues. Per the germline V gene, CDR1 is MNHNY and CDR2 is SVGAGI (reference sequence). The V gene lost 4 bases and the J gene lost 4 bases, with 16 bases spanning the gap. About this clonotype: What it binds is not known.

The time point is: pre-sensitization, week 0. Treatment defined: therapeutic diphenylcyclopropenone sensitization with weekly scalp DPC. Blood draws preceded each patch test application. This receptor was taken from a woman between 45 and 65 years old with alopecia areata. Some clones in this sample may be carry-over from other donors' samples. The sample in question was whole blood, obtained in connection with sensitization to the hapten diphenylcyclopropenone (DPC). The chain recombines TRBV6-6 with TRBJ1-1, with unresolved D. CDR3 DNA: TGTGCCAGCAGTTCGGCCCTTGATACGAGCACTGAAGCTTTCTTT. This sequence encodes CASSSALDTSTEAFF.